This TCR beta chain was recorded in a study of molecular identifiers for immune sequencing clone quantification. A few counts support this clonotype. TCRdb reprocessed the PCR reads with MiXCR, giving one entry per CDR3 protein. The data contain about half a million distinct CDR3 sequences, about a fifth of them singletons. Trimming removed 0 bases from V and 2 bases from J, with 13 bases in between. This CDR3 spans 17 amino acids. Germline CDR1 is SGHVS and CDR2 is FNYEAQ. The J gene is TRBJ2-2, the V gene TRBV7-6; maybe TRBD2 (6 bases). The sample taken for sequencing was naive CD8+ T cells from blood, with Jurkat cell RNA spiked in. Subset specified: FACS-sorted CD8+CD4-CCR7+CD45RA+ naive T cells. The sequence came from a human donor in good health. Some libraries in this study had Jurkat cell RNA spiked in. DNA of the CDR3: TGTGCCAGCAGCTTAGCCCCTGGGGGGTCCAACACCGGGGAGCTGTTTTTT. Its protein is CASSLAPGGSNTGELFF.